These T cell receptor beta chains were read from a single sample in a study of blood T cell repertoires in COVID-19. Profiling relied on immunoSEQ multiplex PCR, and the TCRdb table lists in-frame clones only, not all of them. The sample holds approximately 100,000 clones, about nine tenths seen once. Material: peripheral blood. The receptors shown here come from a man in his fifties or sixties with acute or convalescent COVID-19. The CDR3 runs from the conserved cysteine through the conserved F or W. A D gene is named only where the DNA matches it firmly. Part of the rows lack a size; the others show once, few, many or a class for expanded clones.

TRBJ1-2,TRBD1,TRBV6-2/TRBV6-3,-,TGTGCCAGCAGCCTGACAGGGTATGGCTACACCTTC,CASSLTGYGYTF
TRBJ2-1,-,TRBV4-1,once,TGCGCCAGCAGACCTCTCGGCAGCGATGAGCAGTTCTTC,CASRPLGSDEQFF
TRBJ1-4,-,TRBV10-1,few,TGCGCCAGCAGGGGCCCGGACAGCGAAAAACTGTTTTTT,CASRGPDSEKLFF
TRBJ1-1,-,TRBV12-3/TRBV12-4,-,TGTGCCAGCAGTTTCAGGGTAGGGACTGAAGCTTTCTTT,CASSFRVGTEAFF
TRBJ2-3,TRBD1,TRBV2,-,TGTGCCAGCAAGGCAGGGGGCGCAGATACGCAGTATTTT,CASKAGGADTQYF
TRBJ2-1,-,TRBV24-1,once,TGTGCCACCAGTGATCTGACCGGGTACAATGAGCAGTTCTTC,CATSDLTGYNEQFF
TRBJ1-4,-,TRBV14,-,TGTGCCAGCAGCCAAGACAGGGTCGCAAATGAAAAACTGTTTTTT,CASSQDRVANEKLFF
TRBJ1-2,TRBD1,TRBV19,-,TGTGCCAGTAGCACCGGGACAGGGGGCTATGGCTACACCTTC,CASSTGTGGYGYTF
TRBJ1-5,-,TRBV27,-,TGTGCCAGCCCCCGCCCCTCCCAAGGTGGGGGGACTTTGACCAATCAGCCCCAGCATTTT,CASPRPSQGGGTLTNQPQHF
TRBJ2-2,TRBD2,TRBV7-6,-,TGTGCCAGCAGCGAGGGACTAGCGGGCACCGGGGAGCTGTTTTTT,CASSEGLAGTGELFF
TRBJ1-6,-,TRBV7-2,-,TGTGCCAGCAGCTTAGTTGTGGGGGCCCTCTCACCCCTCCACTTT,CASSLVVGALSPLHF
TRBJ1-1,TRBD1,TRBV7-9,-,TGTGCCAGCAGCCCCGGAAGGGACAGCCTGAACACTGAAGCTTTCTTT,CASSPGRDSLNTEAFF